Below are 21 T cell receptor beta chains sequenced from a single sample in a study of CD4 and CD8 cells across lung adenocarcinoma regions. A single record per CDR3 protein comes from TCRdb applying MiXCR to the PCR reads. The sample holds about 4,900 distinct CDR3 sequences, 60% seen once. The material sequenced was CD4+ T cells from the center of a lung tumor. Receptor source: a male donor with lung adenocarcinoma. The CD4 and CD8 labels of this study may be unreliable.

This chain joins TRBV10-3 and TRBJ2-4, with D perhaps assigned TRBD1 or TRBD2 (6 bases each). Germline CDR1 ENHRY, CDR2 SYGVKD. V was cut by 6 bases and J by 12 bases, with 27 bases left in between. This CDR3 comprises 16 residues. The CDR3 region is CAISARGPGAKNTQYF. The DNA for the CDR3 is TGTGCCATCAGCGCCCGGGGGCCGGGAGCCAAAAATACTCAGTACTTC.

By proportion, this clonotype is large. The chain recombines TRBV6-1 with TRBJ1-2; TRBD1 matches 8 bases. Germline V gene lookup returns CDR1 MNHNS and CDR2 SASEGT. This CDR3 is built from 15 residues. V trimming: 8 bases; J trimming: 4 bases; junction bases outside the gene matches: 12. CDR3 bases: TGTGCCAGCTCATGGCAGGGGGCCGAAAGCTATGGCTACACCTTC. Translation: CASSWQGAESYGYTF.

The V call is TRBV5-1, the J call TRBJ2-4; D remains ambiguous. The J call may be mistaken, given a closer DNA end match to TRBJ2-7. The CDR3 extends over 13 amino acids. Germline CDR1 reads SGHRS; CDR2 reads YFSETQ. Written as DNA, the CDR3 is TGCGCCAGCGGGAAAGGTGCTACCTACGAGCAGTACTTC. Protein sequence: CASGKGATYEQYF.

This clonotype was picked up one time. CDR3 residues: CASRAPTGLGQPQHF. CDR3 nucleotides: TGTGCCAGCAGGGCCCCGACAGGGTTGGGTCAGCCCCAGCATTTT. The chain combines TRBV6-1 with TRBJ1-5, with 7 bases that match TRBD1. CDR1 is MNHNS, CDR2 SASEGT, per germline. This CDR3 contains 15 residues. V lost 6 bases and J lost 6; bases outside the gene matches: 11.

Sample share makes this clonotype medium-sized (0.01 to 0.1%). The J gene is TRBJ1-4, the V gene TRBV6-1; TRBD1 aligns across 7 bases. CDR1 is MNHNS, CDR2 SASEGT, per germline. The CDR3 runs 17 residues. The trim removed 5 bases at V and 4 bases at J, leaving 13 bases unmatched. The CDR3 spells CASSPRRGRGHNEKLFF. Here the CDR3 DNA reads TGTGCCAGCAGTCCTCGTCGGGGGAGGGGGCATAATGAAAAACTGTTTTTT.

This chain connects TRBV6-5 to TRBJ1-1; D gene ambiguous. The germline V gene encodes CDR1 MNHEY and CDR2 SVGAGI. The CDR3 totals 13 residues. V lost 3 bases, J lost 3 bases, and 8 bases lay in between. CDR3 protein: CASSYKPDTEAFF. For the CDR3, the DNA is TGTGCCAGCAGTTATAAACCGGACACTGAAGCTTTCTTT.

There are a few counts of this clonotype. The DNA for the CDR3 is TGTGCCAGCAGCTTAGGAGGTTCCGACTTCTATGGCTACACCTTC. It encodes CASSLGGSDFYGYTF. The rearrangement uses TRBV7-2 and TRBJ1-2, with D hard to call. The CDR3 has 15 residues. The ends were cut back, 1 base at V and 4 bases at J, with 13 bases in the middle. Per the germline V gene, CDR1 is SGHTA and CDR2 is FQGNSA.

The chain uses TRBV6-1 and TRBJ2-2; 14 bases match TRBD2. The CDR3 contains 16 residues. V shed 5 bases, J shed 3 bases, and the junction held 2 bases outside the gene matches. Germline values: CDR1 MNHNS, CDR2 SASEGT. CDR3 in amino acids: CASSTGLAGDTGELFF. The CDR3 region has the DNA TGTGCCAGCAGTACGGGACTAGCGGGGGACACCGGGGAGCTGTTTTTT.

This clonotype has only a few counts. The V call is TRBV4-2, the J call TRBJ2-4; D may be TRBD1 or TRBD2 (6 bases each). The CDR3 length is 14 residues. Per germline, CDR1 LGHNA and CDR2 YNFKEQ. The V gene lost 0 bases and the J gene lost 5 bases, with 8 bases spanning the gap. The CDR3 protein is CASSQEEGENIQYF. CDR3 coding DNA: TGTGCCAGCAGCCAAGAGGAGGGGGAAAACATTCAGTACTTC.

This clonotype was observed a handful of times. The CDR3 here is CASRAAGGGARDTQYF. The CDR3 region has the DNA TGTGCCAGCAGGGCGGCAGGGGGCGGGGCTCGAGATACGCAGTACTTC. V and J are TRBV25-1 and TRBJ2-3; 8 bases match TRBD1. The DNA end favors TRBJ2-7, so the J call may be wrong. CDR1 is MGHDK, CDR2 SYGVNS, per germline. CDR3 size: 16 residues.

The chain couples TRBV25-1 to TRBJ2-4; TRBD2 is a possible D gene (6 bases). V lost 4 bases and J lost 13, with 26 bases in between. This CDR3 comprises 16 residues. CDR1 is MGHDK and CDR2 is SYGVNS in the germline V gene. CDR3 residues: CASSAAGLWAKDTQYF. CDR3 DNA sequence: TGTGCCAGCAGTGCCGCGGGGCTGTGGGCTAAAGACACGCAGTACTTC.

There are a few counts of this clonotype. This chain joins TRBV6-1 and TRBJ2-6; 7 bases fit TRBD2. The CDR3 has 15 residues. V was clipped by 4 bases and J by 4 bases; unmatched bases: 4. In germline, CDR1 is MNHNS, CDR2 SASEGT. The CDR3 DNA reads as TGTGCCAGCAGTGGGGGGGGGTACGGGGCCAACGTCCTGACTTTC. This sequence encodes CASSGGGYGANVLTF.

In this sample, this clonotype is large (0.1 to 1%). This rearrangement joins TRBV6-1 to TRBJ1-5; no firm D call. The CDR3 length is 15 residues. The germline V and J ends were trimmed by 1 base and 6 bases, with 13 bases remaining between them. Germline lookup yields CDR1 MNHNS and CDR2 SASEGT. The CDR3 here is CASSEEIRSAQPQHF. In nucleotides, the CDR3 is TGTGCCAGCAGTGAAGAAATCAGATCGGCTCAGCCCCAGCATTTT.

This chain links TRBV6-1 with TRBJ2-5, with TRBD1 matching over 8 bases. The CDR3 has 16 amino acids. Unmatched junction bases numbered 6, after V lost 3 bases and J lost 0 bases. Germline values: CDR1 MNHNS, CDR2 SASEGT. The CDR3 region is CASSDRTGLYQETQYF. In DNA form, the CDR3 reads TGTGCCAGCAGTGATAGGACAGGGCTGTACCAAGAGACCCAGTACTTC.

The chain links TRBV6-1 to TRBJ2-1; D possibly uses TRBD1 or TRBD2 (5 bases each). The ends were cut back, 11 bases at V and 8 bases at J, with 19 bases in the middle. The CDR3 has 13 residues. Germline CDR1 and CDR2: MNHNS and SASEGT. This CDR3 is CAGALLLGDEQFF. CDR3 nucleotides: TGTGCCGGCGCCCTGCTCCTGGGGGATGAGCAGTTCTTC.

This clonotype was found a few times. V is TRBV3-1 and J is TRBJ2-5; TRBD2 aligns across 9 bases. The germline gives CDR1 LGHDT, CDR2 YNNKEL (reference sequence). The CDR3 is 15 amino acids. After removal of 1 base from V and 7 bases from J, the junction contained 7 bases not matched to a gene. CDR3 coding DNA: TGTGCCAGCAGCCAAGTGGGAGCGGGAGGTGGGACCCAGTACTTC. It specifies CASSQVGAGGGTQYF.

Details on this clonotype: This is likely a read error, given that the CDR3 carries no conserved phenylalanine or tryptophan at its end. It is unclear where the CDR3 begins or ends on the DNA, so no DNA is shown, and the CDR3 is as TCRdb lists it. The V and J genes are TRBV22-1 and TRBJ2-1. TRBV22-1 is a pseudogene. The CDR3 length equals 11 residues, ends included. CDR3 region: CPASALPSPAA.

The CDR3 protein is CASSEDRVADTQYF. Written as DNA, the CDR3 is TGCGCCAGCAGTGAAGACAGGGTGGCAGATACGCAGTATTTT. The rearrangement links TRBV10-1 to TRBJ2-3; 7 bases fit TRBD1. With 3 bases clipped from V and 4 bases from J, the junction kept 4 bases outside the gene matches. Germline loops: CDR1 WNHNN, CDR2 SYGVQD (reference sequence). The CDR3 spans 14 residues.

V is TRBV7-2 and J is TRBJ1-2; D uncertain. The V and J ends lost 4 bases and 6 bases respectively, with 12 bases between them. This CDR3 region has 13 residues. The germline gives CDR1 SGHTA, CDR2 FQGNSA. DNA of the CDR3: TGTGCCAGCAGCTCGTACTTGGATCATGGCTACACCTTC. Its protein is CASSSYLDHGYTF.

This rearrangement joins TRBV10-3 to TRBJ2-5, with TRBD1 as a possible D gene (6 bases). CDR1 and CDR2 from the germline V gene are ENHRY and SYGVKD. There are 14 residues in the CDR3. CDR3 residues: CAGSGGPVTETQYF. The CDR3 DNA follows: TGTGCGGGGAGTGGGGGCCCCGTCACAGAGACCCAGTACTTC.

The chain combines TRBV11-3 with TRBJ2-7; D not certain. Germline CDR1 and CDR2: SGHNT and YENEEA. The CDR3 runs 14 residues. Between the trimmed V and J ends, which lost 1 base and 0 bases, there was a span of 7 bases. CDR3 amino acids: CASSLARSSYEQYF. CDR3 sequence (DNA): TGTGCCAGCAGCTTAGCCAGGAGCTCCTACGAGCAGTACTTC.